A single sample is the source of the 9 T cell receptor beta chains below, sequenced in a study of CD8 T cells in Susac syndrome (dated by TCRdb to the late 2010s). The library was generated by the immunoSEQ multiplex PCR assay. RNA was extracted using the RNeasy kit, and about 0.45 to 1 ug of the RNA was reverse transcribed with random hexamers. Clones were called with MiXCR by TCRdb after fastp trimmed the public reads at Q25, and only in-frame beta chains were retained. CDR3 protein duplicates are merged, each entry listing the most common genes and DNA. In this sample the table shows about 160,000 distinct CDR3 sequences, approximately 92% of which occur a single time. Approximately 0.14% of the sample rests with the top ten. The sequencing input was CD4+ T cells from PBMCs. All receptors come from a human donor in good health.

CDR3 sequence (DNA): TGCAGTGCTAGAGAGACCGTAAGTCAGCCCCAGCATTTT. Its protein product is CSARETVSQPQHF. This rearrangement joins TRBV20-1 to TRBJ1-5, with D unresolved. Germline CDR1 and CDR2: DFQATT and SNEGSKA (reference sequence). The CDR3 covers 13 residues. V dropped 0 bases and J dropped 6 bases, with 9 bases sitting between them.

This clonotype showed up just once. The V call is TRBV28, the J call TRBJ1-2, with a possible D match to TRBD1 (5 bases). Germline CDR1 is MDHEN and CDR2 is SYDVKM. The CDR3 runs to 13 residues. Deletions cut 6 bases from V and 0 bases from J, with 8 bases between. The CDR3 DNA reads as TGTGCCAGCAGGGGGCCTCCTAACTATGGCTACACCTTC. Protein sequence: CASRGPPNYGYTF.

V and J are TRBV20-1 and TRBJ2-1; 8 nucleotides align to TRBD2. V lost 6 bases and J lost 9; bases outside the gene matches: 16. This CDR3 has 15 residues. Per germline, CDR1 DFQATT and CDR2 SNEGSKA (reference sequence). The CDR3 sequence is CSALQAGVALGEQFF. The CDR3 bases are TGCAGTGCCCTCCAAGCGGGGGTCGCACTTGGTGAGCAGTTCTTC.

V is TRBV4-2 and J is TRBJ1-2, with D possibly TRBD1 on 5 matching bases. CDR1 and CDR2 (germline): LGHNA, YNFKEQ. Trimming removed 4 bases from V and 0 bases from J, with 12 bases in between. The CDR3 runs to 15 residues. The CDR3 DNA reads as TGTGCCAGCAGCCTGGGACCTATAACTAACTATGGCTACACCTTC. Translating gives CASSLGPITNYGYTF.

The chain uses TRBV25-1 and TRBJ2-5; tentative D call: TRBD2 (6 bases). The CDR3 is 15 residues long. V was clipped by 3 bases and J by 5 bases, with 16 bases between them. Germline CDR1 and CDR2: MGHDK and SYGVNS. The CDR3 coding sequence is TGTGCCAGCAGTGAGGAGGGTGCCCCAAGGGAGACCCAGTACTTC. It yields the protein CASSEEGAPRETQYF.

The CDR3 DNA sequence: TGTGCCAGTAGTGCCAAAAACATTCAGTACTTC. It yields the protein CASSAKNIQYF. The genes are TRBV19 and TRBJ2-4; D remains unclear. The CDR3 contains 11 residues. V shed 5 bases and J shed 1 base, with 0 bases lying between them. Germline CDR1 is LNHDA and CDR2 is SQIVND (reference sequence).

This sequence joins TRBV29-1 and TRBJ1-1; TRBD1 matches 7 bases. V shed 7 bases, J shed 4 bases, and the junction held 9 bases outside the gene matches. This CDR3 has 13 amino acids. Germline CDR1 and CDR2: SQVTM and ANQGSEA. The CDR3 DNA is TGCAGCGCGGAGGAGGGGGCAGGCACTGAAGCTTTCTTT. Amino acid sequence: CSAEEGAGTEAFF.

The chain joins TRBV2 to TRBJ1-1; the D is unclear. Trimming shortened V by 6 bases and J by 8 bases, and 10 bases separated the two germline ends. Per the germline V gene, CDR1 is SNHLY and CDR2 is FYNNEI. This CDR3 comprises 11 residues. The CDR3 region is CASRFSGEAFF. CDR3 DNA sequence: TGTGCCAGCAGGTTTTCAGGAGAAGCTTTCTTT.

The chain uses TRBV9 and TRBJ2-2, with D unresolved. Per germline, CDR1 SGDLS and CDR2 YYNGEE. V was clipped by 3 bases and J by 5 bases, with 8 bases between them. The CDR3 extends over 13 amino acids. CDR3 in amino acids: CASSAPGTGELFF. Written as DNA, the CDR3 is TGTGCCAGCAGCGCGCCGGGTACCGGGGAGCTGTTTTTT.